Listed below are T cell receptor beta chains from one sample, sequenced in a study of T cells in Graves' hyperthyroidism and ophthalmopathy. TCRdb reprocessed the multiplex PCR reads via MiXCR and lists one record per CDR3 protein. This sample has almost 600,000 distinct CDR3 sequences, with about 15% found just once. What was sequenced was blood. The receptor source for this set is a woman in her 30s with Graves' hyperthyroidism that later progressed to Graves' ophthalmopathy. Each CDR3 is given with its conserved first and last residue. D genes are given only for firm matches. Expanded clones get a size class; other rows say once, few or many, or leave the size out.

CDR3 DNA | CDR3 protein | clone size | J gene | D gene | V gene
TGTGCCAGTAGCCAGGGAGGGGGGCAGTTTAACGATGAAAAACTGTTTTTT | CASSQGGGQFNDEKLFF | few | TRBJ1-4 | . | TRBV12-3/TRBV12-4
TGTGCCAGTAAGGCCTACGGGGAGCTGTTTTTT | CASKAYGELFF | . | TRBJ2-2 | . | TRBV19
TGTGCCAGCAGCTCCCCACAGGGGGAAGTCACAGGTGAGCAGTTCTTC | CASSSPQGEVTGEQFF | many | TRBJ2-1 | TRBD1 | TRBV7-9
TGTGCCAGCAGCTCCCCTCCTGGGTCTCACCAAGAGACCCAGTACTTC | CASSSPPGSHQETQYF | many | TRBJ2-5 | . | TRBV7-9
TGTGCCATCAGTTACGGACTAGCGGGAAACACAGATACGCAGTATTTT | CAISYGLAGNTDTQYF | many | TRBJ2-3 | TRBD2 | TRBV10-3
TGTGCCAGCAGCCCCCCCTCCGGACAGGGTTCAACCGGCCTACCCTACGAGCAGTACTTC | CASSPPSGQGSTGLPYEQYF | many | TRBJ2-7 | TRBD1 | TRBV7-2
TGTGCCATCAGTGAGTCTGGAAGCGGGAGTGGCCACGAGCAGTACTTC | CAISESGSGSGHEQYF | many | TRBJ2-7 | TRBD2 | TRBV10-3
TGTGCCAGCAGCTACCGGGACCCCGGGTCGGCTTTCTTT | CASSYRDPGSAFF | many | TRBJ1-1 | . | TRBV6-1
TGTGCCAGCACCTCAGGGTGTGGGGAACGGGTGACCCAGTACTTC | CASTSGCGERVTQYF | . | TRBJ2-5 | . | TRBV2
TGTGCCAGCAGTTTTCGGGACAGGGGAATAAATGAGCAGTTCTTC | CASSFRDRGINEQFF | . | TRBJ2-1 | TRBD1 | TRBV28
TGTGCCTGGAGTGTATCCTCACGGGGAGATACGCAGTATTTT | CAWSVSSRGDTQYF | many | TRBJ2-3 | . | TRBV30
TGTGCCAGCAGTGACCGTATCCTAGCGGTGGCCTACGAGCAGTACTTC | CASSDRILAVAYEQYF | few | TRBJ2-7 | TRBD2 | TRBV6-1
TGTGCCAGCAGCGTAGACGGTGAGAACACTGAAGCTTTCTTT | CASSVDGENTEAFF | many | TRBJ1-1 | . | TRBV9
TGTGCCAGCCACGGGGCAGGGGCCGACTTGACTTTC | CASHGAGADLTF | many | TRBJ2-6 | . | TRBV7-2
TGTGCCAGCACCTTTTTGGGCCAAGAGACCCGGTACTTC | CASTFLGQETRYF | many | TRBJ2-5 | . | TRBV11-2
TGCGCCAGCAGCCAAGGGTCGGATGAAAAACTGCTTTTT | CASSQGSDEKLLF | . | TRBJ1-4 | . | TRBV4-3
TGTGCCAGCAGCCAAGGGACAGAGCGTCAGCAGTACTTC | CASSQGTERQQYF | many | TRBJ2-7 | TRBD1 | TRBV7-3
TGTGCCTGGAGTGCCGGGACAGAGCAAGCTTTCTTT | CAWSAGTEQAFF | many | TRBJ1-1 | TRBD1 | TRBV30
TGTGCCAGCAGCCCACCCTACAGGGGTTATCAGCCCCAGCATTTT | CASSPPYRGYQPQHF | many | TRBJ1-5 | TRBD1 | TRBV28
TGCGCCAGCAGCTGGGAGGGGATGTTCACCGGGGAGCTGTTTTTT | CASSWEGMFTGELFF | few | TRBJ2-2 | TRBD2 | TRBV5-1
TGTGCCAGCAGTTTGGGGGGGACAGGGGGGGTAACTGAAGCTTTCTTT | CASSLGGTGGVTEAFF | many | TRBJ1-1 | TRBD1 | TRBV12-3/TRBV12-4
TGTGCCAGCAGCGTAGAAGGGGTTTACCAAGAGACCCAGTACTTC | CASSVEGVYQETQYF | . | TRBJ2-5 | . | TRBV9
TGTGCCATCAGTGGGACAGGGCCCTACGAGCAGTACTTC | CAISGTGPYEQYF | many | TRBJ2-7 | TRBD1 | TRBV10-3
TGTGCCAGCAGCTTCGGGCAGGGGGACACCGGGGAGCTGTTTTTT | CASSFGQGDTGELFF | many | TRBJ2-2 | TRBD1 | TRBV11-3
TGTGCCAGCACCAGCGGGGGAAAGGCAATGTATGGCTACACCTTC | CASTSGGKAMYGYTF | . | TRBJ1-2 | . | TRBV28
TGTGCCAGCAGTTCAACCTCCACGAATGAAAAACTGTTTTTT | CASSSTSTNEKLFF | . | TRBJ1-4 | . | TRBV6-5
TGTGCCAGCAGCTTTTTCGGGCTAGCGGGAGAGACCCAGTACTTC | CASSFFGLAGETQYF | many | TRBJ2-5 | TRBD2 | TRBV7-8
TGTGCCAGTAGTGCCGGGACAGGGGTCGAAAAACTGTTTTTT | CASSAGTGVEKLFF | . | TRBJ1-4 | TRBD1 | TRBV19
TGCGCCAGCAGTGGAGGGACGGCGCAGTATTTT | CASSGGTAQYF | few | TRBJ2-3 | . | TRBV10-2
TGTGCCAGCAGCCCCGTCCCCCTGGGGGGAGGCGAGACCCAGTACTTC | CASSPVPLGGGETQYF | . | TRBJ2-5 | . | TRBV7-2
TGCAGTCAGGGACTAGCCTTGGAGACCCAGTACTTC | CSQGLALETQYF | many | TRBJ2-5 | TRBD2 | TRBV20-1
TGCAGTGCTAGAGATGCAGGAAAGAACACTGAAGCTTTCTTT | CSARDAGKNTEAFF | many | TRBJ1-1 | . | TRBV20-1
TGTGCCAGCAGCCCAACCCACAGTTCCCCTGAAGCTTTCTTT | CASSPTHSSPEAFF | many | TRBJ1-1 | . | TRBV7-2
TGCAGCGTTCTTCTGCTAAGCTACGAGCAGTACTTC | CSVLLLSYEQYF | few | TRBJ2-7 | . | TRBV29-1
TGTGCCTGGAGTCCGGGGAATGGTGAAAAACTGTTTTTT | CAWSPGNGEKLFF | many | TRBJ1-4 | . | TRBV30
TGTGCCAGCAGCTGGGGTGGGTTAGGGGCCAACGTCCTGACTTTC | CASSWGGLGANVLTF | . | TRBJ2-6 | . | TRBV5-6
TGTGCCAGCACAACCCAGGGGAATGAAGCTTTCTTT | CASTTQGNEAFF | many | TRBJ1-1 | . | TRBV12-3/TRBV12-4
TGTGCCAGCAGCTTACCAGGAATGGCAAAACTGTTTTTT | CASSLPGMAKLFF | many | TRBJ1-4 | . | TRBV7-9
TGTGCCAGCAGTTTGAGGGACAGGGACTACGAGCAGTACTTC | CASSLRDRDYEQYF | many | TRBJ2-7 | TRBD1 | TRBV12-3/TRBV12-4
TGTGCCTGGAGTGAGGGTAGCGCAGACGAGCAGTACTTC | CAWSEGSADEQYF | . | TRBJ2-7 | . | TRBV30
TGTGCTAGTGGTTGGGCCCTCGGACAGGGAGCCTACGAGCAGTACTTC | CASGWALGQGAYEQYF | many | TRBJ2-7 | TRBD1 | TRBV12-5
TGCGCCAGCAGCGCCCGACACGGAGAGACCCAGTACTTC | CASSARHGETQYF | . | TRBJ2-5 | . | TRBV10-1
TGTGCCAGCAGAAAGACTAGCACCAGCAGGAATGAGCAGTTCTTC | CASRKTSTSRNEQFF | . | TRBJ2-1 | TRBD2 | TRBV6-1
TGTGCCAGCAGCCCCCAAGGGCCGAACACCGGGGAGCTGTTTTTT | CASSPQGPNTGELFF | . | TRBJ2-2 | . | TRBV3-1